The present T cell receptor beta chain was sequenced within a study of shared clonotypes between healthy human individuals. Every contributor of samples was a Caucasian grown-up residing in Nashville, Tennessee. V lost 6 bases, J lost 5 bases, and 4 bases stayed unmatched. The germline gives CDR1 LGHNT, CDR2 FRNRAP. The CDR3 contains 15 residues. With respect to this clone: Its matching antigen is unknown.

Sequencing used immunoSEQ multiplex PCR; TCRdb keeps in-frame clones, though not all of them. Found here are under 1,100,000 clones, about 75% of them singletons; the top ten hold approximately 1.5%. General study findings and limits: As a rule, naive subsets had a larger estimated richness than memory subsets.

This TCR came from a man between 18 and 35 years old in good health. V gene TRBV12-5 combines with J gene TRBJ2-2; 12 nucleotides align to TRBD2. Input material: memory CD4+ T cells sorted from blood. Regarding subset: CD45RA-negative fraction. Here the CDR3 reads CASGLLAGGTGELFF. CDR3 in DNA: TGTGCTAGTGGCTTACTAGCGGGAGGAACCGGGGAGCTGTTTTTT.